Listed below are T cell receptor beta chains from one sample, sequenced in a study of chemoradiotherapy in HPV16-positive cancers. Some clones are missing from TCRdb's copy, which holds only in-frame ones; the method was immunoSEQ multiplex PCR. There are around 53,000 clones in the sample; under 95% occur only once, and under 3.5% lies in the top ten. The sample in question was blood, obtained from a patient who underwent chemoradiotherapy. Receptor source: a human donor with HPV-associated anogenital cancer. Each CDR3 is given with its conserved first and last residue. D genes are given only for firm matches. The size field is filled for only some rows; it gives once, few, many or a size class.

TGCGCCAGCAGCCAAGAGTCGCCCAATGGTAATGAAAAACTGTTTTTT | CASSQESPNGNEKLFF | TRBJ1-4 | . | TRBV4-3 | .
TGTGCCAGTATCACGGACAGGGGGCTCAGGAACTATGGCTACACCTTC | CASITDRGLRNYGYTF | TRBJ1-2 | TRBD1 | TRBV19 | .
TGTGCCAGCAGCCAACAGCGCTCCTACAATGAGCAGTTCTTC | CASSQQRSYNEQFF | TRBJ2-1 | . | TRBV7-6 | .
TGTGCCAGCAGCTTCCCGTCGACATCTTACAATGAGCAGTTCTTC | CASSFPSTSYNEQFF | TRBJ2-1 | . | TRBV7-2 | .
TGTGCCAGCAGCGGGACTAGCGGGAGGGATTACGAGCAGTACTTC | CASSGTSGRDYEQYF | TRBJ2-7 | TRBD2 | TRBV6-5 | .
TGTGCCAGCAGCTTTGGTTTGGAGGGGGCCTTAGGAGCTTTCTTT | CASSFGLEGALGAFF | TRBJ1-1 | TRBD1 | TRBV5-6 | once
TGCGCCAGCTCCGGGACAGGGGGCCTCGAAAACATTCAGTACTTC | CASSGTGGLENIQYF | TRBJ2-4 | TRBD1 | TRBV4-1 | once
TGTGCCTGGAGTGTGGACACCGGGGAGCTGTTTTTT | CAWSVDTGELFF | TRBJ2-2 | . | TRBV30 | .
TGTGCCAGCAGTTACCGGGACAGGGGAATAGGCTACACCTTC | CASSYRDRGIGYTF | TRBJ1-2 | TRBD1 | TRBV6-5 | .
TGTGCCAGCAGCCGTGATGGGGCTGGCTACACCTTC | CASSRDGAGYTF | TRBJ1-2 | . | TRBV5-4 | .
TGCGCCAGCAGCCACGCGACAGGGGGCCGATACGAGCAGTACTTC | CASSHATGGRYEQYF | TRBJ2-7 | TRBD1 | TRBV4-3 | .
TGTGCCTGGAGTGTGGCCACCACGGGAGAAGAGACCCAGTACTTC | CAWSVATTGEETQYF | TRBJ2-5 | . | TRBV30 | .
TGTGCCAGCAGGACAGGGAATAATGAAAAACTGTTTTTT | CASRTGNNEKLFF | TRBJ1-4 | TRBD1 | TRBV7-9 | .
TGTGCCAGCACCTCGACAGGCCAAGGCGGGGAGCTGTTTTTT | CASTSTGQGGELFF | TRBJ2-2 | . | TRBV6-1 | .
TGCGCCAGCAGCTTGGCCGGCTCGGAACAGCGGGCCGGGTTCTTC | CASSLAGSEQRAGFF | TRBJ2-1 | . | TRBV5-1 | once
TGTGCCAGCAGGATTCAGGGTCCTCCAGAGACCCAGTACTTC | CASRIQGPPETQYF | TRBJ2-5 | . | TRBV2 | .
TGTGCCAGCACCAGGGTGGAGGGAGGGTCCTACGAGCAGTACTTC | CASTRVEGGSYEQYF | TRBJ2-7 | TRBD2 | TRBV6-1 | .
TGTGCCAGCAGTCCCGGTTCCCTCAATGAGCAGTTCTTC | CASSPGSLNEQFF | TRBJ2-1 | . | TRBV25-1 | .
TGTGCCTGGAGTGGGACAGGGCTGGAGCAGCCCCAGCATTTT | CAWSGTGLEQPQHF | TRBJ1-5 | TRBD1 | TRBV30 | .
TGTGCCAGTGAGACAGGGGGAACAGATACGCAGTATTTT | CASETGGTDTQYF | TRBJ2-3 | TRBD1 | TRBV2 | .
TGCGCCAGCAGCTTGGCCGGGACAGGGGGAGCGGCTGGAAACACCATATATTTT | CASSLAGTGGAAGNTIYF | TRBJ1-3 | TRBD1 | TRBV5-1 | once
TGTGCCAGCAGCCCCACCGGGACAGGGTTAGCAAAACTGTTTTTT | CASSPTGTGLAKLFF | TRBJ1-4 | TRBD1 | TRBV5-6 | .
TGCGCCAGCAGCCAAGACCCCGGGACAGGGGCCTTATTAAACTATGGCTACACCTTC | CASSQDPGTGALLNYGYTF | TRBJ1-2 | TRBD1 | TRBV4-3 | .
TGTGCCAGCAGCTCCAGGACAGGGGGATGGGAGACCCAGTACTTC | CASSSRTGGWETQYF | TRBJ2-5 | TRBD1 | TRBV5-4 | .
TGTGCCAGCAGTGACCACAGGGGGGCTTTCTTT | CASSDHRGAFF | TRBJ1-1 | TRBD1 | TRBV6-5 | .